Listed below are T cell receptor beta chains from one sample, sequenced in a study of T cell responses to AZD1222 COVID-19 vaccine. The data were produced by immunoSEQ multiplex PCR, yet TCRdb's version contains in-frame clones alone and is incomplete. This table has some 200,000 clones, 90% to 95% appearing once. This specimen was peripheral blood, taken 28 days after the second AZD1222 dose. These TCRs come from an adult who received the AZD1222 COVID-19 vaccine. Both conserved end residues are part of each CDR3. The D gene is left open where the match is weak. Clone size, where shown, is once, few, many, or a class for clones that have expanded.

d_gene,v_gene,j_gene,abundance,CDR3aa,CDR3nt
NA,TRBV9,TRBJ2-6,NA,CASSVNTSPSGANVLTF,TGTGCCAGCAGCGTAAACACATCACCCTCTGGGGCCAACGTCCTGACTTTC
NA,TRBV4-2,TRBJ2-1,once,CASSQVGGGEQFF,TGTGCCAGCAGCCAAGTCGGGGGAGGCGAGCAGTTCTTC
NA,TRBV30,TRBJ2-1,NA,CAGGAGYNEQFF,TGTGCCGGGGGCGCAGGGTACAATGAGCAGTTCTTC
TRBD2,TRBV18,TRBJ2-4,NA,CASSPTGLAGGIQYF,TGTGCCAGCTCACCAACGGGACTAGCCGGCGGCATTCAGTACTTC
TRBD1,TRBV5-6,TRBJ1-2,NA,CASSPGQGSYTF,TGTGCCAGCAGCCCCGGACAGGGAAGCTACACCTTC
NA,TRBV3-1/TRBV3-2,TRBJ2-6,NA,CASSPTGYGANVLTF,TGTGCCAGCAGCCCTACAGGGTATGGGGCCAACGTCCTGACTTTC
NA,TRBV11-2,TRBJ1-6,NA,CASSLAGRSPLHF,TGTGCCAGCAGCTTAGCCGGAAGATCACCCCTCCACTTT
NA,TRBV9,TRBJ1-1,NA,CASSVGGKGFSEAFF,TGTGCCAGCAGCGTAGGGGGGAAAGGGTTCTCTGAAGCTTTCTTT
NA,TRBV3-1/TRBV3-2,TRBJ1-4,once,CASSQGGRNEKLFF,TGTGCCAGCAGCCAGGGGGGGCGTAATGAAAAACTGTTTTTT
TRBD2,TRBV7-3,TRBJ2-1,NA,CASSLTGLAGYNEQFF,TGTGCCAGCAGCTTAACGGGACTAGCGGGTTACAATGAGCAGTTCTTC
NA,TRBV3-1/TRBV3-2,TRBJ1-2,NA,CASSQDPGQNYGYTF,TGTGCCAGCAGCCAAGATCCGGGACAAAACTATGGCTACACCTTC
TRBD1,TRBV19,TRBJ1-6,NA,CASGQGSPLHF,TGTGCCAGCGGACAGGGCTCACCCCTCCACTTT
NA,TRBV2,TRBJ1-1,NA,CASSELTFLNTEAFF,TGTGCCAGCAGTGAATTGACATTCCTGAACACTGAAGCTTTCTTT
NA,TRBV7-8,TRBJ2-7,NA,CASSRQVSSEQYF,TGTGCCAGCAGCCGACAGGTTTCGAGCGAGCAGTACTTC
TRBD1,TRBV6-2/TRBV6-3,TRBJ1-2,once,CASSYPGTGGYTF,TGTGCCAGCAGTTACCCAGGGACAGGCGGCTACACCTTC
NA,TRBV3-1/TRBV3-2,TRBJ2-3,NA,CASSHRQGTDTQYF,TGTGCCAGCAGCCACCGACAGGGCACAGATACGCAGTATTTT
TRBD1,TRBV5-1,TRBJ1-1,NA,CASSVPGTDMNTEAFF,TGCGCCAGCAGCGTCCCCGGGACAGATATGAACACTGAAGCTTTCTTT
NA,TRBV2,TRBJ1-5,NA,CASSDTGQPQHF,TGTGCCAGCAGTGATACCGGTCAGCCCCAGCATTTT
NA,TRBV19,TRBJ1-4,once,CASSARDGRNEKLFF,TGTGCCAGTAGTGCCCGGGACGGGAGGAATGAAAAACTGTTTTTT
NA,TRBV2,TRBJ1-5,NA,CASTGSGTNQPQHF,TGTGCCAGCACTGGGTCAGGGACCAATCAGCCCCAGCATTTT
NA,TRBV19,TRBJ2-6,once,CASSIESLSSGANVLTF,TGTGCCAGTAGTATCGAATCTTTGAGCTCTGGGGCCAACGTCCTGACTTTC
NA,TRBV9,TRBJ2-2,NA,CASNPGGGSRAELFF,TGTGCCAGCAACCCCGGGGGAGGTTCACGCGCGGAGCTGTTTTTT
NA,TRBV7-9,TRBJ1-6,once,CASSLGGYSYNSPLHF,TGTGCCAGCAGCTTAGGGGGATACTCCTATAATTCACCCCTCCACTTT
NA,TRBV14,TRBJ1-6,NA,CASSQVQHNSPLHF,TGTGCCAGCAGCCAAGTACAACATAATTCACCCCTCCACTTT
NA,TRBV5-5,TRBJ1-2,NA,CASSSFGAEENGYTF,TGTGCCAGCAGCTCATTCGGGGCCGAGGAAAATGGCTACACCTTC
TRBD1,TRBV6-5,TRBJ1-2,NA,CASRSDRGQIYGYTF,TGTGCCAGCAGATCCGACAGGGGGCAGATCTATGGCTACACCTTC
NA,TRBV19,TRBJ1-1,NA,CASSKGFSNTEAFF,TGTGCCAGTAGTAAGGGTTTTTCGAACACTGAAGCTTTCTTT
NA,TRBV9,TRBJ1-1,NA,CASRSQNTEAFF,TGTGCCAGCAGGAGTCAGAACACTGAAGCTTTCTTT
TRBD2,TRBV7-7,TRBJ2-5,NA,CASSPGLAGGETQYF,TGTGCCAGCAGCCCGGGACTAGCGGGGGGAGAGACCCAGTACTTC
TRBD2,TRBV2,TRBJ2-3,NA,CASSETSGVAQYF,TGTGCCAGCAGCGAGACTAGCGGGGTTGCGCAGTATTTT
TRBD2,TRBV7-2,TRBJ2-7,NA,CASSLVGGAAYEQYF,TGTGCCAGCAGCTTAGTCGGGGGGGCGGCCTACGAGCAGTACTTC
TRBD1,TRBV7-6,TRBJ1-5,NA,CASSPLQGARGNQPQHF,TGTGCCAGCAGCCCGCTTCAGGGGGCGCGAGGCAATCAGCCCCAGCATTTT
NA,TRBV19,TRBJ2-5,once,CASSIQGQGGTQYF,TGTGCCAGTAGTATACAGGGGCAAGGTGGGACCCAGTACTTC
TRBD2,TRBV7-2,TRBJ2-1,NA,CASSILGTSGGYNEQFF,TGTGCCAGCAGCATACTAGGGACTAGCGGGGGGTACAATGAGCAGTTCTTC
TRBD2,TRBV18,TRBJ2-1,NA,CASSPPQRGGHNEQFF,TGTGCCAGCTCACCACCCCAGCGGGGGGGACACAATGAGCAGTTCTTC
NA,TRBV6-2/TRBV6-3,TRBJ2-7,NA,CASSWTAAYEQYF,TGTGCCAGCAGCTGGACGGCGGCCTACGAGCAGTACTTC
TRBD1,TRBV2,TRBJ2-5,NA,CASRGPTGFLETQYF,TGTGCCAGCAGGGGCCCGACAGGGTTCTTGGAGACCCAGTACTTC
TRBD1,TRBV6-1,TRBJ1-4,NA,CASREARGRGGEKLFF,TGTGCCAGCAGGGAAGCCAGGGGGCGCGGAGGAGAAAAACTGTTTTTT
TRBD2,TRBV27,TRBJ2-1,once,CASSASGGDSYNEQFF,TGTGCCAGCAGTGCTAGCGGGGGAGACTCCTACAATGAGCAGTTCTTC
TRBD1,TRBV4-1,TRBJ2-7,NA,CASSQPRQGYSYEQYF,TGCGCCAGCAGCCAGCCCCGACAGGGGTACTCCTACGAGCAGTACTTC
NA,TRBV29-1,TRBJ1-2,NA,CSVAGVVSYGYTF,TGCAGCGTTGCAGGGGTCGTGAGCTATGGCTACACCTTC
NA,TRBV6-5,TRBJ2-7,NA,CASLRQDYEQYF,TGTGCCAGCCTTCGACAGGACTACGAGCAGTACTTC
TRBD1,TRBV3-1/TRBV3-2,TRBJ1-4,NA,CASSQGTGVRANEKLFF,TGTGCCAGCAGCCAAGGTACAGGGGTGAGGGCTAATGAAAAACTGTTTTTT